This TCR beta chain was profiled in a study of CD8 T cells in Susac syndrome. Random-hexamer reverse transcription was applied to about 0.5 to 1 ug RNA. Amplification of TCR beta CDR3 across 54 Vbeta and 13 Jbeta was performed with immunoSEQ multiplex PCR. TCRdb called the immunoSEQ multiplex PCR reads again in MiXCR, with one record for every CDR3 protein. The profile shows around 200,000 distinct CDR3 sequences, 90% to 96% of them singletons. High-throughput TCR beta sequencing covered peripheral CD8+ and CD4+ T cells. The multiple sclerosis control group was made up of treatment-naive patients with stable or active relapsing-remitting disease. Whole-study results and caveats: The authors acknowledged that the study's TCR sequencing and HLA analysis involved relatively few individuals.

As regards this clonotype: Antigen specificity is unknown.

The germline gives CDR1 SGHDT, CDR2 YYEEEE. This CDR3 is 12 amino acids long. Deletions cut 4 bases from V and 7 bases from J, with 11 bases between. The sequenced sample was CD4+ T cells from PBMCs. The chain joins TRBV5-6 to TRBJ1-1; D not certain. The TCR was taken from a human donor with multiple sclerosis. The DNA for the CDR3 is TGTGCCAGCAGCCTGACGACCGATGAAGCTTTCTTT. Its translation: CASSLTTDEAFF.